This T cell receptor (beta chain) emerged from a study of blood T cell repertoires in COVID-19. Study as a whole: Samples came from the United States, Italy and Spain, spanning acute and convalescent COVID-19. From T cells, B-cell-depleted T cells, or PBMCs came the material, which was cDNA or gDNA.

The authors' processing: Estimation of nucleated cell counts was performed using reference gene primer amplification. Generated by immunoSEQ multiplex PCR, the TCRdb table keeps only in-frame clones and is missing some. V, J and clone size reflect that table, while D and trimming were determined from the DNA. The table has approximately 68,000 clones, 70% to 90% seen once. Germline V CDR1 and CDR2: SGHRS, YFSETQ. The CDR3 loop spans 15 amino acids. V was clipped by 7 bases and J by 0 bases, with 16 bases between them. This TCR was recovered from a man aged 50 or older with active COVID-19. V is TRBV5-1 and J is TRBJ1-1, with D possibly being TRBD1 (5 bases). The specimen was peripheral blood. The CDR3 nucleotides read TGCGCCAGCGGGGCAGGTGGGCCCCTGAACACTGAAGCTTTCTTT. Translated: CASGAGGPLNTEAFF. The full variable domain, its missing parts supplied by reference TRBV5-1 and TRBJ1-1, is KAGVTQTPRYLIKTRGQQVTLSCSPISGHRSVSWYQQTPGQGLQFLFEYFSETQRNKGNFPGRFSGRQFSNSRSEMNVSTLELGDSALYLCASGAGGPLNTEAFFGQGTRLTVV.